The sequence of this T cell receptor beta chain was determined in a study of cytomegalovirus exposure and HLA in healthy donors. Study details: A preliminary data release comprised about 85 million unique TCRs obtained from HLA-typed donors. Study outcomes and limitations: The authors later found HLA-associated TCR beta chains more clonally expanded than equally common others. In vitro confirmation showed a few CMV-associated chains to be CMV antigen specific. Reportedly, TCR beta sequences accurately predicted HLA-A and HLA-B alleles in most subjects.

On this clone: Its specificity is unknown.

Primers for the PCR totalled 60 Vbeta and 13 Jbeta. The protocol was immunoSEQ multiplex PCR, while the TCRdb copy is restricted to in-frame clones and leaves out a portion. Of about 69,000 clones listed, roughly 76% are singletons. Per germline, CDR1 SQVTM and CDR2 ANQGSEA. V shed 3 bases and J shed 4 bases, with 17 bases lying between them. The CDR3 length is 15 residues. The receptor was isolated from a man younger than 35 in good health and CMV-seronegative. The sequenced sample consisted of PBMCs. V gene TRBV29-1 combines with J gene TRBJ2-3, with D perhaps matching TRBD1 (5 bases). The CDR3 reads CSVDRVTGAPDTQYF. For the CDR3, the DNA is TGCAGCGTTGATCGGGTTACTGGGGCCCCAGATACGCAGTATTTT.